This is a list of T cell receptor beta chains from one sample in a study of sequential checkpoint blockade in melanoma. Assay used: immunoSEQ multiplex PCR; TCRdb lists only in-frame clones, some missing. The sample has 13,000 or so clones; less than 55% are singletons. This sample comprised CD8+ T cells sorted from blood (inferred from file names), obtained from a patient given nivolumab and ipilimumab in sequence. The receptors here all came from a human donor with melanoma. Both conserved end residues are part of each CDR3. The D gene is left open where the match is weak. A clone size is listed for some rows: how often the clone was seen (once, few, many), or a class if it is expanded.

d_gene: .
abundance: .
j_gene: TRBJ1-2
len: 15
v_gene: TRBV6-5
CDR3aa: CASSSQTGFVYGYTF
CDR3nt: TGTGCCAGCAGTTCTCAAACAGGGTTTGTCTATGGCTACACCTTC

d_gene: .
abundance: .
j_gene: TRBJ1-2
len: 15
v_gene: TRBV19
CDR3aa: CASSIIGGRIYGYTF
CDR3nt: TGTGCCAGTAGTATCATAGGCGGGCGGATCTATGGCTACACCTTC

d_gene: .
abundance: .
j_gene: TRBJ2-7
len: 12
v_gene: TRBV12-5
CDR3aa: CASGLGGYEQYF
CDR3nt: TGCGCTAGTGGTTTAGGGGGATACGAGCAGTACTTC

d_gene: .
abundance: .
j_gene: TRBJ1-1
len: 16
v_gene: TRBV5-6
CDR3aa: CASSGGSFTGAAEAFF
CDR3nt: TGTGCCAGCAGCGGGGGGTCGTTTACGGGCGCCGCTGAAGCTTTCTTT

d_gene: TRBD1
abundance: .
j_gene: TRBJ2-7
len: 15
v_gene: TRBV27
CDR3aa: CASSYQQGGSYEQYF
CDR3nt: TGTGCCAGCAGTTATCAACAGGGGGGCTCCTACGAGCAGTACTTC

d_gene: .
abundance: .
j_gene: TRBJ2-7
len: 13
v_gene: TRBV7-2
CDR3aa: CASSLGPLLEQYF
CDR3nt: TGTGCCAGCAGCTTAGGTCCCCTGTTAGAGCAGTACTTC

d_gene: .
abundance: many
j_gene: TRBJ2-5
len: 12
v_gene: TRBV2
CDR3aa: CASSLAWETQYF
CDR3nt: TGTGCCAGCAGCTTAGCGTGGGAGACCCAGTACTTC

d_gene: TRBD1
abundance: .
j_gene: TRBJ2-7
len: 15
v_gene: TRBV11-1
CDR3aa: CASSLEAGQGYEQYF
CDR3nt: TGTGCCAGCAGCTTAGAAGCGGGACAGGGTTACGAGCAGTACTTC

d_gene: .
abundance: .
j_gene: TRBJ2-1
len: 14
v_gene: TRBV27
CDR3aa: CASSSKSVYNEQFF
CDR3nt: TGTGCCAGCAGCTCTAAATCGGTTTACAATGAGCAGTTCTTC

d_gene: TRBD2
abundance: .
j_gene: TRBJ2-7
len: 18
v_gene: TRBV23-1
CDR3aa: CASGLSGNVRRHLNGQYF
CDR3nt: TGCGCCAGCGGACTTAGCGGGAACGTCCGCCGTCATCTTAACGGGCAGTACTTC

d_gene: .
abundance: .
j_gene: TRBJ2-1
len: 13
v_gene: TRBV7-9
CDR3aa: CASRTGMYNEQFF
CDR3nt: TGTGCCAGCAGAACCGGGATGTACAATGAGCAGTTCTTC

d_gene: .
abundance: .
j_gene: TRBJ2-1
len: 11
v_gene: TRBV9
CDR3aa: CASSVGDEQFF
CDR3nt: TGTGCCAGCAGCGTAGGCGATGAGCAGTTCTTC

d_gene: TRBD2
abundance: .
j_gene: TRBJ2-7
len: 16
v_gene: TRBV7-2
CDR3aa: CASSARGLAGTYEQYF
CDR3nt: TGTGCCAGCAGCGCCAGGGGACTAGCAGGAACCTACGAGCAGTACTTC

d_gene: TRBD1
abundance: .
j_gene: TRBJ2-7
len: 15
v_gene: TRBV11-1
CDR3aa: CASSSEDRGPYEQYF
CDR3nt: TGTGCCAGCAGCTCAGAGGACAGGGGCCCCTACGAGCAGTACTTC

d_gene: TRBD1
abundance: .
j_gene: TRBJ2-7
len: 15
v_gene: TRBV15
CDR3aa: CATSRLTGRLDEQYF
CDR3nt: TGTGCCACCAGCAGACTGACAGGGCGGTTGGACGAGCAGTACTTC

d_gene: .
abundance: .
j_gene: TRBJ2-1
len: 15
v_gene: TRBV6-5
CDR3aa: CASSDSAGSYNEQFF
CDR3nt: TGTGCCAGCAGTGACTCAGCGGGCTCCTACAATGAGCAGTTCTTC

d_gene: TRBD2
abundance: once
j_gene: TRBJ2-1
len: 15
v_gene: TRBV27
CDR3aa: CASSWAAGTYNEQFF
CDR3nt: TGTGCCAGCAGTTGGGCAGCGGGAACGTACAATGAGCAGTTCTTC

d_gene: TRBD2
abundance: few
j_gene: TRBJ2-1
len: 15
v_gene: TRBV2
CDR3aa: CASSAGLVTYNEQFF
CDR3nt: TGTGCCAGCAGCGCGGGACTAGTCACCTACAATGAGCAGTTCTTC

d_gene: TRBD2
abundance: few
j_gene: TRBJ2-1
len: 18
v_gene: TRBV14
CDR3aa: CASSQASSGGQSYNEQFF
CDR3nt: TGTGCCAGCAGCCAAGCCAGCAGCGGGGGCCAATCTTACAATGAGCAGTTCTTC

d_gene: .
abundance: .
j_gene: TRBJ1-2
len: 15
v_gene: TRBV11-2
CDR3aa: CASSYSFGGGYGYTF
CDR3nt: TGTGCCAGCAGCTATTCTTTTGGGGGGGGCTATGGCTACACCTTC